The 17 T cell receptor beta chains below were found in one sample sequenced in a study of blood T cell repertoires in COVID-19 (dated by TCRdb to between 2020 and 2021). Receptor libraries were prepared by the immunoSEQ multiplex PCR assay. In its TCRdb copy, this immuneACCESS table keeps in-frame sequences only and misses some clones. Where compared with another copy, unresolved V genes explain less than half of these, and the others have no known cause. The sample profile shows hundreds of thousands of clones; approximately 85% of them were found once. The ten largest clones take up around 7.8% of the sample. The sample comprised peripheral blood. These TCRs come from a human donor in a cohort sampled during active COVID-19.

V gene TRBV6-2 or TRBV6-3 combines with J gene TRBJ1-1; 7 nucleotides match TRBD1. The V gene end was trimmed by 6 bases and the J gene end by 9 bases; junction bases not matched to a gene: 25. This CDR3 is built from 18 residues. CDR1 is MNHEY, CDR2 SVGEGT, per germline. Here the CDR3 reads CASSQAGSGSDRRLKAFF. Written as DNA, the CDR3 is TGTGCCAGCAGCCAAGCTGGATCAGGATCGGACAGGCGCCTGAAAGCTTTCTTT.

This chain joins TRBV12-5 and TRBJ1-5; D is possibly TRBD1 (5 bases). Looked up from germline, CDR1 is LGHNT and CDR2 is FRNRAP. CDR3 length: 13 amino acids. V lost 4 bases, J lost 9 bases, and 13 bases lay in between. CDR3 protein: CASGSFRGGPQHF. The CDR3 nucleotides read TGTGCTAGTGGTTCTTTTCGGGGGGGGCCCCAGCATTTT.

This chain uses TRBV5-1 with TRBJ1-2, with 7 bases lining up with TRBD1. There are 14 residues in the CDR3. V shed 4 bases, J shed 4 bases, and the junction held 7 bases outside the gene matches. Germline CDR1 reads SGHRS; CDR2 reads YFSETQ. The CDR3 coding sequence is TGCGCCAGCAGCACGGGACAGCCCCTCTATGGCTACACCTTC. Its protein is CASSTGQPLYGYTF.

The chain has TRBV12-3 or TRBV12-4 and TRBJ1-2; the D is unclear. Trimming cost V 6 bases and J 4 bases, with 12 bases left between them. The CDR3 is 13 residues long. The CDR3 coding sequence is TGTGCCAGCAGCCGAGACGGACTCTATGGCTACACCTTC. Its translation: CASSRDGLYGYTF.

This sequence joins TRBV2 and TRBJ1-4; 10 nucleotides align to TRBD1. CDR1 and CDR2 from the germline V gene are SNHLY and FYNNEI. The CDR3 sequence is 15 residues long. V lost 6 bases, J lost 8 bases, and 9 bases stayed unmatched. The CDR3 coding sequence is TGTGCCAGCAGCGAGGACAGGGGGAGAGGAGAAAAACTGTTTTTT. Encoded protein: CASSEDRGRGEKLFF.

The chain employs TRBV5-6 and TRBJ2-2, with 7 positions matching TRBD2. Germline values: CDR1 SGHDT, CDR2 YYEEEE. The CDR3 spans 14 residues. V dropped 5 bases and J dropped 5; count of bases not matched to a gene: 6. This CDR3 reads CASRGMGGTGELFF. Written as DNA, the CDR3 is TGTGCCAGCAGGGGGATGGGAGGGACCGGGGAGCTGTTTTTT.

The rearrangement joins TRBV20-1 to TRBJ2-5; weak D call: TRBD1 (5 bases). Germline values: CDR1 DFQATT, CDR2 SNEGSKA (reference sequence). Trimming shortened V by 3 bases and J by 5 bases, and 10 bases separated the two germline ends. This CDR3 is built from 12 residues. CDR3: CSASQSGETQYF. The DNA for the CDR3 is TGCAGTGCTAGTCAGTCAGGGGAGACCCAGTACTTC.

This chain links TRBV24-1 with TRBJ2-2, with 8 bases aligning to TRBD1. V trimming: 7 bases; J trimming: 4 bases; junction bases outside the gene matches: 4. CDR3 length equals 14 residues. CDR1 and CDR2 (germline): KGHDR, SFDVKD. The CDR3 is CATSGQGSTGELFF. In nucleotides, the CDR3 is TGTGCCACCAGCGGACAGGGAAGCACCGGGGAGCTGTTTTTT.

This chain joins TRBV27 and TRBJ2-7, with D tentatively TRBD1 (6 bases). The CDR3 is made up of 14 amino acids. Trimming took off 4 bases at V and 0 bases at J, with 10 bases between the two ends. Germline V lookup: CDR1 MNHEY, CDR2 SMNVEV (reference sequence). The CDR3 DNA follows: TGTGCCAGCAGTTACGACAGGAGCTCCTACGAGCAGTACTTC. Its protein product is CASSYDRSSYEQYF.

The rearrangement uses TRBV3-1 (or the pseudogene TRBV3-2) and TRBJ1-1, with D possibly TRBD1 on 6 matching bases. This CDR3 has 17 residues. Trimming removed 2 bases from V and 0 bases from J, with 16 bases in between. From germline, CDR1 is LGHDT and CDR2 YNNKEL (reference sequence). In DNA, the CDR3 is TGTGCCAGCAGCCAAAGGTGGCAGGGGTTAATGAACACTGAAGCTTTCTTT. The encoded protein is CASSQRWQGLMNTEAFF.

This chain joins TRBV27 and TRBJ1-6; D is undetermined. The germline gives CDR1 MNHEY, CDR2 SMNVEV (reference sequence). This CDR3 is 14 amino acids long. V was cut by 9 bases and J by 6 bases, with 15 bases left in between. The CDR3 region has the DNA TGTGCCAGTCCCCTTAGCGGGTTTAATTCACCCCTCCACTTT. Residues: CASPLSGFNSPLHF.

This clone was counted once. The chain combines TRBV6-2 or TRBV6-3 with TRBJ2-7; 10 bases map to TRBD1. V was clipped by 5 bases and J by 4 bases; unmatched bases: 8. CDR3 length equals 15 residues. The germline V gene encodes CDR1 MNHEY and CDR2 SVGEGT. This CDR3 reads CASSGQGVDRYEQYF. In nucleotides, the CDR3 is TGTGCCAGCAGTGGACAGGGGGTCGACAGGTACGAGCAGTACTTC.

The V call is TRBV11-3, the J call TRBJ2-7; possibly TRBD2 for D (5 bases). The CDR3 extends over 14 amino acids. Trimming shortened V by 1 base and J by 5 bases, and 12 bases separated the two germline ends. Germline V gives CDR1 SGHNT, CDR2 YENEEA. CDR3 DNA: TGTGCCAGCAGCTTAGCCGGGAACGCCAACGAGCAGTACTTC. Translated, it gives CASSLAGNANEQYF.

The V gene is TRBV9, the J gene TRBJ1-2; no firm D call. The V end was cut by 7 bases, the J end by 0 bases, with 10 bases between. This CDR3 spans 13 amino acids. The germline gives CDR1 SGDLS, CDR2 YYNGEE. CDR3 sequence (DNA): TGTGCCAGCTCGGGGTACGCTAACTATGGCTACACCTTC. Its protein is CASSGYANYGYTF.

J is TRBJ1-2 and V is TRBV27; no definite D call. This CDR3 is built from 13 residues. V shed 9 bases and J shed 4 bases, with 15 bases lying between them. Per germline, CDR1 MNHEY and CDR2 SMNVEV (reference sequence). Written as DNA, the CDR3 is TGTGCCAGTCGGAGAGGAGAGAGCTATGGCTACACCTTC. The encoded protein is CASRRGESYGYTF.

This chain uses TRBV5-1 with TRBJ1-1; D is unclear. Trimming left V 3 bases short and J 0 bases short, with 12 bases between. This CDR3 is 15 amino acids long. Germline V CDR1 and CDR2: SGHRS, YFSETQ. The CDR3 reads CASSSEGRLNTEAFF. The CDR3 bases are TGCGCCAGCAGCTCCGAGGGCAGGTTGAACACTGAAGCTTTCTTT. The variable domain in full, completed from reference TRBV5-1 and TRBJ1-1, reads KAGVTQTPRYLIKTRGQQVTLSCSPISGHRSVSWYQQTPGQGLQFLFEYFSETQRNKGNFPGRFSGRQFSNSRSEMNVSTLELGDSALYLCASSSEGRLNTEAFFGQGTRLTVV.

The chain has TRBV7-2 and TRBJ2-7, with 13 bases matching TRBD2. Germline CDR1 SGHTA, CDR2 FQGNSA. With 1 base clipped from V and 3 bases from J, the junction kept 6 bases outside the gene matches. There are 17 residues in the CDR3. CDR3: CASSLVGTSGTYYEQYF. The DNA of the CDR3 is TGTGCCAGCAGCTTAGTTGGGACTAGCGGGACCTACTACGAGCAGTACTTC.